The 20 T cell receptor beta chains reported below all come from one sample, sequenced in a study of patients and donors after allogeneic stem cell transplantation (dated by TCRdb to about 2020). Library creation used RT-PCR. TCRdb names NextSeq 550 as the instrument used. TCRdb passed the public sequencing reads through fastp at Q25 and MiXCR, retaining productive beta sequences. Rows are combined by CDR3 protein, so each entry shows the most common genes and DNA. This sample gives 70,000 to 95,000 distinct CDR3 sequences in total; 4% to 5% of them show up just once. 2.6% of the sample is in the top ten clones. The sequenced sample consisted of blood, either unsorted or a sorted T cell fraction (not recorded which). The receptors stem from a human donor who was either an allogeneic HSCT recipient or a stem cell or donor lymphocyte infusion donor (not recorded which). It is not recorded whose cells these are; they may come from a transplant donor.

This clonotype has a count of ten or more. This chain joins TRBV12-3 or TRBV12-4 and TRBJ2-1, with 7 bases that match TRBD1. This CDR3 region has 13 residues. After removal of 2 bases from V and 9 bases from J, the junction contained 4 bases not matched to a gene. The CDR3, as DNA: TGTGCCAGCAGTTTAATACAGGGGTTTGAGCAGTTCTTC. It codes for CASSLIQGFEQFF.

This clonotype was picked up many times. V usage is TRBV27 and J usage is TRBJ1-5; perhaps TRBD1 as D (5 bases). The CDR3 length is 16 residues. Per the germline V gene, CDR1 is MNHEY and CDR2 is SMNVEV (reference sequence). Trimming took 2 bases from V and 7 from J, leaving 18 bases between them. The DNA of the CDR3 is TGTGCCAGCAGTTTAAGGTCACAGCCCAGGGAGCAGCCCCAGCATTTT. Translating it yields CASSLRSQPREQPQHF.

This clonotype was observed a few times. V usage is TRBV7-3 and J usage is TRBJ2-2, with D tentatively TRBD2 (5 bases). The CDR3 has 17 residues. Germline V gene data show CDR1 as SGHTA and CDR2 as FQGTGA. The germline V and J ends were trimmed by 2 bases and 8 bases, with 21 bases remaining between them. CDR3 protein: CASSLGPGIPSVGELFF. CDR3 in DNA: TGTGCCAGCAGCTTAGGTCCGGGGATTCCGTCCGTTGGGGAGCTGTTTTTT.

This clonotype was seen at least ten times. The V and J genes are TRBV20-1 and TRBJ2-5, with 7 bases fitting TRBD2. CDR1 DFQATT and CDR2 SNEGSKA come from the germline V gene (reference sequence). The CDR3 extends over 13 amino acids. Germline trimming cut 5 bases from V and 0 bases from J; bases unmatched to any gene: 3. The CDR3 here is CSAPLAYQETQYF. DNA for the CDR3: TGCAGTGCTCCACTAGCGTACCAAGAGACCCAGTACTTC.

This clonotype was observed at least ten times. This rearrangement joins TRBV5-6 to TRBJ1-1, with D unresolved. Germline values: CDR1 SGHDT, CDR2 YYEEEE. The ends were cut back, 0 bases at V and 2 bases at J, with 8 bases in the middle. The CDR3 length is 14 residues. DNA of the CDR3: TGTGCCAGCAGCTTGGGACGGAGAAACACTGAAGCTTTCTTT. Encoded protein: CASSLGRRNTEAFF.

This clonotype was counted only a few times. This chain links TRBV28 with TRBJ1-1, with D possibly TRBD1 on 5 matching bases. The CDR3 runs 15 residues. Germline CDR1 and CDR2: MDHEN and SYDVKM. V was shortened by 2 bases and J by 5 bases, with 15 bases between the two germline ends. In nucleotides, the CDR3 is TGTGCCAGCAGTTTAACGGGAATTGAGGGGACTGAAGCTTTCTTT. This gives the protein CASSLTGIEGTEAFF.

This clonotype was counted between two and nine times. This rearrangement joins TRBV18 to TRBJ2-1; 10 bases are a match to TRBD2. Trimming cost V 6 bases and J 5 bases; bases outside gene matches: 7. Germline CDR1 and CDR2: KGHSH and LQKENI. CDR3 length: 15 residues. The CDR3 coding sequence is TGTGCCAGCTCTCCAACTAGCGGGACCAACAATGAGCAGTTCTTC. Protein: CASSPTSGTNNEQFF.

The sample holds many counts of this clonotype. This chain connects TRBV2 to TRBJ2-3; no clear D. Germline loops: CDR1 SNHLY, CDR2 FYNNEI. The CDR3 is made up of 12 amino acids. Trimming pared 7 bases from V and 1 base from J, leaving 6 bases between. The CDR3 coding sequence is TGTGCCAGCAAGAGCGGCACAGATACGCAGTATTTT. Translated: CASKSGTDTQYF. Based on the CDR3 plus reference TRBV2 and TRBJ2-3, the full variable domain is EPEVTQTPSHQVTQMGQEVILRCVPISNHLYFYWYRQILGQKVEFLVSFYNNEISEKSEIFDDQFSVERPDGSNFTLKIRSTKLEDSAMYFCASKSGTDTQYFGPGTRLTVL.

This clonotype was detected many times. The chain couples TRBV12-3 or TRBV12-4 to TRBJ1-2, with TRBD1 matching over 12 bases. The J segment lost 7 bases and the V segment lost 4 bases, leaving 7 bases of the junction unmatched. The CDR3 sequence is 15 residues long. The CDR3 sequence is CASSSPGQGAPGYTF. The CDR3 region has the DNA TGTGCCAGCAGTTCCCCGGGACAGGGGGCTCCTGGCTACACCTTC.

This clonotype showed up many times. The CDR3 bases are TGCAGTGCTAATCCGATGGGGGAAGCCTACAATGAGCAGTTCTTC. Encoded protein: CSANPMGEAYNEQFF. The chain employs TRBV20-1 and TRBJ2-1, with D possibly called TRBD1 or TRBD2 (5 bases each). The CDR3 is 15 residues long. Germline CDR1 reads DFQATT; CDR2 reads SNEGSKA (reference sequence). Trimming shortened V by 4 bases and J by 2 bases, and 15 bases separated the two germline ends.

This clonotype was detected ten times or more. The V and J genes are TRBV27 and TRBJ1-5, with unresolved D. The germline V gene encodes CDR1 MNHEY and CDR2 SMNVEV (reference sequence). The CDR3 is made up of 15 amino acids. Trimming pared 8 bases from V and 0 bases from J, leaving 14 bases between. CDR3 bases: TGTGCCAGCTCTCACACGGGAAATAGCAATCAGCCCCAGCATTTT. Its translation: CASSHTGNSNQPQHF.

This clonotype was counted ten times or more. V and J are TRBV5-6 and TRBJ2-6; D not resolved. V gave up 1 base and J gave up 2 bases, with 10 bases separating them. This CDR3 has 16 amino acids. Looked up from germline, CDR1 is SGHDT and CDR2 is YYEEEE. CDR3: CASSLMAQTGANVLTF. In nucleotides, the CDR3 is TGTGCCAGCAGCTTGATGGCTCAGACTGGGGCCAACGTCCTGACTTTC.

This clonotype was counted at least ten times. V is TRBV12-3 or TRBV12-4 and J is TRBJ1-2, with D maybe TRBD1 (6 bases). CDR3 length: 14 amino acids. V was clipped by 6 bases and J by 3 bases, with 14 bases between them. CDR3 nucleotides: TGTGCCAGCAGCCGACAGGAGGCCCACTATGGCTACACCTTC. It is translated as CASSRQEAHYGYTF.

This clonotype was picked up a small number of times. The chain is built from TRBV9 and TRBJ1-1, with a tentative D call TRBD1 (5 bases). This CDR3 has 15 residues. CDR1 and CDR2 from the germline V gene are SGDLS and YYNGEE. Trimming removed 3 bases at V and 5 bases at J, with 17 bases between. The CDR3 is CASSAHQGTKTEAFF. The CDR3 coding sequence is TGTGCCAGCAGCGCCCACCAGGGAACGAAGACTGAAGCTTTCTTT. Using reference TRBV9 and TRBJ1-1 for the parts outside the CDR3, the full variable domain is DSGVTQTPKHLITATGQRVTLRCSPRSGDLSVYWYQQSLDQGLQFLIQYYNGEERAKGNILERFSAQQFPDLHSELNLSSLELGDSALYFCASSAHQGTKTEAFFGQGTRLTVV.

This clonotype has at least ten counts. The V gene is TRBV5-1, the J gene TRBJ1-2; perhaps TRBD1 as D (5 bases). CDR1 SGHRS and CDR2 YFSETQ come from the germline V gene. Trimming stripped 4 bases from V and 2 bases from J, with 18 bases between. The CDR3 runs 16 residues. The CDR3 DNA is TGCGCCAGCAGCCCCGGCGGGGCAGGGCTAAACTATGGCTACACCTTC. Its protein is CASSPGGAGLNYGYTF.

The table lists this clonotype with many counts. This chain links TRBV12-3 or TRBV12-4 with TRBJ1-4; D is unresolved. V was pared by 8 bases and J by 5 bases, with 18 bases between. This CDR3 is 15 amino acids long. The CDR3 DNA reads as TGTGCCAGCCGTTGGGGAATATCGGCAAATGAAAAACTGTTTTTT. The encoded protein is CASRWGISANEKLFF.

This clonotype was seen a few times. The chain recombines TRBV10-3 with TRBJ1-1, with 7 bases identical to TRBD1. Germline loops: CDR1 ENHRY, CDR2 SYGVKD. V was clipped by 10 bases and J by 5 bases; unmatched bases: 10. The CDR3 covers 13 residues. Here the CDR3 DNA reads TGTGCCACCACGCAGGGGGAAGGTACTGAAGCTTTCTTT. Translated, it gives CATTQGEGTEAFF.

There are a few counts of this clonotype. This chain connects TRBV6-8 to TRBJ1-3; D unresolved. The germline V gene has CDR1 MNHGY and CDR2 SAAAGT. CDR3 length: 16 residues. With 0 bases removed from V and 2 bases from J, the gap between germline ends came to 11 bases. CDR3 in DNA: TGTGCCAGCAGTTACTCGGGCAGGAATACTGGAAACACCATATATTTT. Translating it yields CASSYSGRNTGNTIYF.

Only a few counts were recorded for this clonotype. The chain links TRBV12-3 or TRBV12-4 to TRBJ2-7, with 7 bases fitting TRBD2. V dropped 6 bases and J dropped 1; count of bases not matched to a gene: 9. This CDR3 is built from 15 residues. CDR3 coding DNA: TGTGCCAGCAGGCAGGGTAGCGGGCGATCCTACGAGCAGTACTTC. Translating gives CASRQGSGRSYEQYF.

This clonotype was observed at least ten times. The V and J genes are TRBV2 and TRBJ2-2; 7 positions match TRBD2. The CDR3 length is 15 residues. V lost 4 bases, J lost 1 base, and 3 bases stayed unmatched. Per germline, CDR1 SNHLY and CDR2 FYNNEI. The DNA of the CDR3 is TGTGCCAGCAGTGCCAGCGGGGTGAACACCGGGGAGCTGTTTTTT. Amino acid sequence: CASSASGVNTGELFF.